This TCR beta chain was identified during a study of T cell repertoires in cytomegalovirus infection. This clonotype was observed a few times. Its antigen is not known. TCRdb called the reads again in MiXCR, with one record for every CDR3 protein. This sample has 700,000 to 900,000 distinct CDR3 sequences; 25% to 35% occur once, and the top ten carry about 12%. Trimming pared 6 bases from V and 5 bases from J, leaving 16 bases between. CDR1 and CDR2 from the germline V gene are MNHEY and SMNVEV (reference sequence). CDR3 length: 14 residues. The sequencing used cultured CD8+ T cells from PBMCs, collected from culture after CMV antigen stimulation. This chain links TRBV27 with TRBJ2-5, with D possibly being TRBD2 (7 bases). The TCR sequence derives from a human donor in good health (CMV status not recorded). Some clones in this sample may be carry-over from other donors' samples. CDR3 sequence (DNA): TGTGCCAGCAGCTTAGGGGGGGCCTGGGAGACCCAGTACTTC. This translates into CASSLGGAWETQYF.